Detailed here is one TCR beta chain. Its antigen is not yet known. There are no base qualities to consult, and no much larger clone falls within one base. Collaborating institutions collected whole blood in K2EDTA tubes following their own protocols. For TCRbeta analysis, collaborator samples were shipped as frozen whole blood, as isolated PBMCs, or as DNA extracted from either sample type. The CDR1 and CDR2 encoded by the germline V gene are SGDLS and YYNGEE. Deletion took 3 bases off V and 1 base off J, with a span of 11 bases between the germline ends. From the cysteine through the phenylalanine, the CDR3 covers 15 amino acids. Only the CDR3 DNA stays, 45 bases, in frame from base 1. The immunoSEQ Assay, a bias-controlled multiplex PCR, was used to amplify TCRbeta CDR3 regions from genomic DNA. Turning to the authors' computational methods: The number of nucleated cells in each sample was estimated by amplification of reference gene primers within the assay. To quantify the absolute abundance of each unique TCRbeta CDR3 rearrangement, sequence reads were collapsed and filtered. For each sample, productive Simpson clonality was calculated as the square root of Simpson's diversity index across productive rearrangements. Held by TCRdb, this immuneACCESS table contains in-frame sequences only and omits some clones. Under half of the omission traces to an unresolved V gene where checked; the cause of the rest is unknown. V and J calls and clone size are copied from that table; D and trimming were computed from the DNA. In this sample the table shows about 230,000 clones, roughly 84% of which occur a single time. The ten largest clones capture around 4.4% of the sample.

The data were obtained in a study of blood T cell repertoires in COVID-19 (dated by TCRdb to the early 2020s). Concerning the study at large: The collaborator samples originated in the United States, Italy and Spain and spanned the acute and convalescent phases of COVID-19. The prospective study material was composed of cDNA or gDNA derived from T cells, B-cell-depleted T cells, or PBMCs. Deeply sampled blood TCRbeta repertoires from subjects exposed to, actively infected with, or recovered from COVID-19 were included in the dataset. The repertoires were released in a freely available public database meant as a resource for research on the immune response to SARS-CoV-2. The samples were drawn from the first 160 participants of the ongoing ImmuneRACE study and from 950 to 1,500 subjects provided by 6 global collaborators. A de-identified subject ID, COVID-19 status, age in years and sex were almost always included in the sample metadata. Where available, HLA class I and class II types were obtained from metadata supplied by the sample provider rather than from assay-based typing. Overall study outcomes, separate from this receptor: The quantity of clinical and demographic metadata differed by source and by participant and was supplied without curation.

This TCR was recovered from a man aged 50-59 years with active or convalescent COVID-19. Recombination connected TRBV9 to TRBJ1-5; the D gene lacks a confident call. The sample taken for sequencing was peripheral blood. The CDR3 in this case is CASSAEGGSNQPQHF. The bases read TGTGCCAGCAGCGCCGAGGGAGGGAGCAATCAGCCCCAGCATTTT. Full variable domain (CDR3 extended with the reference TRBV9 and TRBJ1-5 proteins): DSGVTQTPKHLITATGQRVTLRCSPRSGDLSVYWYQQSLDQGLQFLIQYYNGEERAKGNILERFSAQQFPDLHSELNLSSLELGDSALYFCASSAEGGSNQPQHFGDGTRLSIL.